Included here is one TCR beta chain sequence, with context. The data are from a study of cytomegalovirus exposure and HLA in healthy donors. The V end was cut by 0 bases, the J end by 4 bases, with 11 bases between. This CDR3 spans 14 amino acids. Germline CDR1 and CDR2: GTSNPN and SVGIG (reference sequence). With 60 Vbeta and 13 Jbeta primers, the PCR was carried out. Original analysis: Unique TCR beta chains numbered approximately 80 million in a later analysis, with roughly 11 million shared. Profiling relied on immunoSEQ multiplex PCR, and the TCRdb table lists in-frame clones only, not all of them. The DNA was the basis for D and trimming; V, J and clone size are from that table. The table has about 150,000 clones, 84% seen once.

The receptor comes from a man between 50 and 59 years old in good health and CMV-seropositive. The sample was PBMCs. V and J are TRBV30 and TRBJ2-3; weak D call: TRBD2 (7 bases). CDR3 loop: CAWSVGGAADTQYF. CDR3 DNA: TGTGCCTGGAGTGTAGGGGGGGCTGCAGATACGCAGTATTTT. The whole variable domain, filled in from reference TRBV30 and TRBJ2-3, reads SQTIHQWPATLVQPVGSPLSLECTVEGTSNPNLYWYRQAAGRGLQLLFYSVGIGQISSEVPQNLSASRPQDRQFILSSKKLLLSDSGFYLCAWSVGGAADTQYFGPGTRLTVL.